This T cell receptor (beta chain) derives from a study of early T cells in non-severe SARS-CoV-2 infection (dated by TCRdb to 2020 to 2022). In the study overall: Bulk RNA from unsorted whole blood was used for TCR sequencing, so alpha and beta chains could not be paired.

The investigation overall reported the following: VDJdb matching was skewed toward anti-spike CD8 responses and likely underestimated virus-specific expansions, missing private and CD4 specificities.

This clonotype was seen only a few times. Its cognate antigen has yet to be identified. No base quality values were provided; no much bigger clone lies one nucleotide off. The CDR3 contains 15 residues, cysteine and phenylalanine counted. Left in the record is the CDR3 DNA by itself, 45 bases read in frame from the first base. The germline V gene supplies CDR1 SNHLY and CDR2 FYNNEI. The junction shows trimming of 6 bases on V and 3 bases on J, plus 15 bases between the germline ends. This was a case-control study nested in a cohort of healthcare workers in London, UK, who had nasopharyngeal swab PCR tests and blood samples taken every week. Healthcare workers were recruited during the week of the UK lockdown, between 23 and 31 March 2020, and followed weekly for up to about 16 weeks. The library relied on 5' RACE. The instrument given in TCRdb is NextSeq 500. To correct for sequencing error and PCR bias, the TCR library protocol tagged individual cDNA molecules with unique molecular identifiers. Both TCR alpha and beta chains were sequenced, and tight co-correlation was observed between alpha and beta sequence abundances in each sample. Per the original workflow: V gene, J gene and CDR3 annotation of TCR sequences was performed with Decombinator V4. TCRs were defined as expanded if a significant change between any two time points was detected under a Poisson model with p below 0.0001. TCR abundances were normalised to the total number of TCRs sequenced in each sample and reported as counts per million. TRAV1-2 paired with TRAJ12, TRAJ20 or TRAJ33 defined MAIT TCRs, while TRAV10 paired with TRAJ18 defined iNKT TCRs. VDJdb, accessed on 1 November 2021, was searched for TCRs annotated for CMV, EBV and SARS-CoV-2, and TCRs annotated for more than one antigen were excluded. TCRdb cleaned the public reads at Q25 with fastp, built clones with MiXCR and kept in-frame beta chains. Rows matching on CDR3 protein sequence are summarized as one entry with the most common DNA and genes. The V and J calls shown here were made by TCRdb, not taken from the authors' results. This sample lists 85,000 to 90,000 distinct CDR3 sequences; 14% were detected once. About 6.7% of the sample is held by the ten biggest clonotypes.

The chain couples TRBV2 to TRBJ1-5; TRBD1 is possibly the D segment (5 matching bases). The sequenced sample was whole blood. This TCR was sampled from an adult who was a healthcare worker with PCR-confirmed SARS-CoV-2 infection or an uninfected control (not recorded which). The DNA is TGTGCCAGCAGCACTCTACAGGAGATCAATCAGCCCCAGCATTTT. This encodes CASSTLQEINQPQHF.